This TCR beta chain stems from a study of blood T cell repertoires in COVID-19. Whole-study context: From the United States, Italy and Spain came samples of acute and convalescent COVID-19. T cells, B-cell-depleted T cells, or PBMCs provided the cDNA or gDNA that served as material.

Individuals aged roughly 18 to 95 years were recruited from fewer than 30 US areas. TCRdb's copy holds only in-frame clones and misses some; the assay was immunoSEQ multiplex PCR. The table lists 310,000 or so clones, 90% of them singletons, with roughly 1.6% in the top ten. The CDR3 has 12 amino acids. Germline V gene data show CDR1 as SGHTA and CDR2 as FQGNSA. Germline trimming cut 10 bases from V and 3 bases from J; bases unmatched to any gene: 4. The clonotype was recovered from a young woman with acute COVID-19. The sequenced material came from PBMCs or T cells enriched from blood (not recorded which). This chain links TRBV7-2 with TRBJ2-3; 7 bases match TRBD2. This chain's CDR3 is CATGGTTDTQYF. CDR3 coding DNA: TGTGCCACCGGGGGGACTACAGATACGCAGTATTTT.